This T cell receptor (beta chain) originates from a study of blood T cell repertoires in COVID-19. Looking at the study overall: Acute-phase and convalescent COVID-19 samples originated in the United States, Italy and Spain.

The germline CDR1 and CDR2 sequences are MNHNS and SASEGT. V shed 4 bases and J 9 bases; nucleotides not matched to a gene: 14. This CDR3 spans 17 amino acids. In the authors' workflow: Reference gene primer amplification in the assay estimated nucleated cell counts. The protocol was immunoSEQ multiplex PCR, while the TCRdb copy is restricted to in-frame clones and leaves out a portion. From that table come the V and J calls and clone size; the DNA was used to work out D and trimming. The sample has a few hundred thousand clones, roughly 90% seen once. Participant ages covered roughly 18 to 89 years across approximately 25 US areas. Within 2 weeks of study entry, exposed participants had contacted a PCR-confirmed or clinician-diagnosed COVID-19 case.

Sequences were obtained from PBMCs or T cells enriched from blood (not recorded which). This chain links TRBV6-1 with TRBJ1-6; 8 bases are shared with TRBD1. The receptor was derived from a woman aged 45 to 65 who had been exposed to COVID-19. CDR3 sequence reads: CASSGTRGRVYGSPLHF. CDR3 nucleotides: TGTGCCAGCAGTGGGACCAGGGGGCGCGTTTATGGTTCACCCCTCCACTTT.